The rows below give T cell receptor beta chains drawn from one sample of a study of blood T cell repertoires in COVID-19. Clones were read by immunoSEQ multiplex PCR, and TCRdb kept only the in-frame ones, dropping some. The sample holds about 27,000 clones, over 85% seen once. Material for sequencing was peripheral blood. Receptors originate from a human donor in a cohort sampled during active COVID-19. CDR3s include the opening cysteine and the closing phenylalanine or tryptophan. Fields, in order: D gene, clone size, V gene, J gene, CDR3 protein, CDR3 DNA. A D gene is named only where the DNA matches it firmly. Rows may omit the clone size; those that give it use once, few, many or a size class.

d_gene: -
abundance: -
v_gene: TRBV19
j_gene: TRBJ2-4
CDR3aa: CASSIAGWAKNIQYF
CDR3nt: TGTGCCAGTAGTATAGCAGGGTGGGCCAAAAACATTCAGTACTTC

d_gene: -
abundance: once
v_gene: TRBV15
j_gene: TRBJ1-1
CDR3aa: CATSSPRSAGWATEAFF
CDR3nt: TGTGCCACCAGCAGTCCCCGGTCGGCAGGGTGGGCCACTGAAGCTTTCTTT

d_gene: TRBD2
abundance: -
v_gene: TRBV20-1
j_gene: TRBJ2-1
CDR3aa: CSASISRGSGAHSSYNEQFF
CDR3nt: TGCAGTGCTAGTATCAGTCGCGGTAGCGGGGCCCATAGCTCCTACAATGAGCAGTTCTTC

d_gene: TRBD2
abundance: -
v_gene: TRBV11-2
j_gene: TRBJ2-5
CDR3aa: CASSLRAGRQYF
CDR3nt: TGTGCCAGCAGCTTAAGAGCGGGGCGGCAGTACTTC

d_gene: TRBD1
abundance: -
v_gene: TRBV10-3
j_gene: TRBJ2-7
CDR3aa: CARRDRGYSYEQYF
CDR3nt: TGTGCCAGAAGGGACAGGGGGTACTCCTACGAGCAGTACTTC

d_gene: TRBD2
abundance: -
v_gene: TRBV28
j_gene: TRBJ2-7
CDR3aa: CASSFTLAVLYEQYF
CDR3nt: TGTGCCAGCAGTTTTACCCTAGCGGTCCTCTACGAGCAGTACTTC

d_gene: TRBD2
abundance: -
v_gene: TRBV10-3
j_gene: TRBJ2-1
CDR3aa: CAISGLAGSYNEQFF
CDR3nt: TGTGCCATCAGTGGCTTAGCGGGATCCTACAATGAGCAGTTCTTC

d_gene: -
abundance: -
v_gene: TRBV3-1/TRBV3-2
j_gene: TRBJ2-7
CDR3aa: CASSQRTGEQYF
CDR3nt: TGTGCCAGCAGCCAACGGACGGGGGAGCAGTACTTC

d_gene: TRBD2
abundance: -
v_gene: TRBV18
j_gene: TRBJ2-2
CDR3aa: CASSPLAGDETGELFF
CDR3nt: TGTGCCAGCTCACCACTAGCGGGAGATGAGACCGGGGAGCTGTTTTTT

d_gene: -
abundance: -
v_gene: TRBV5-4
j_gene: TRBJ2-3
CDR3aa: CASSLIYGRADTQYF
CDR3nt: TGTGCCAGCAGCTTGATTTACGGGAGAGCAGATACGCAGTATTTT

d_gene: -
abundance: -
v_gene: TRBV3-1/TRBV3-2
j_gene: TRBJ2-1
CDR3aa: CASSQDLDRPLLF
CDR3nt: TGTGCCAGCAGCCAAGACTTAGACAGACCCCTCCTCTTC

d_gene: TRBD2
abundance: -
v_gene: TRBV5-1
j_gene: TRBJ2-4
CDR3aa: CASSSQPPQRLAGFYIQYF
CDR3nt: TGCGCCAGCAGCTCCCAGCCCCCCCAAAGACTAGCGGGGTTTTACATTCAGTACTTC

d_gene: -
abundance: -
v_gene: TRBV4-1
j_gene: TRBJ2-7
CDR3aa: CASSPYTGTYEQYF
CDR3nt: TGCGCCAGCAGCCCCTATACAGGGACCTACGAGCAGTACTTC

d_gene: TRBD2
abundance: -
v_gene: TRBV5-6
j_gene: TRBJ2-5
CDR3aa: CASSHRLAGQETQYF
CDR3nt: TGTGCCAGCAGTCACCGACTAGCGGGGCAAGAGACCCAGTACTTC

d_gene: -
abundance: -
v_gene: TRBV11-1
j_gene: TRBJ2-7
CDR3aa: CASSPPGDFYEQYF
CDR3nt: TGTGCCAGCAGCCCCCCCGGCGACTTCTACGAGCAGTACTTC

d_gene: -
abundance: few
v_gene: TRBV4-1
j_gene: TRBJ1-2
CDR3aa: CASSQDPGANYGYTF
CDR3nt: TGCGCCAGCAGCCAAGATCCGGGAGCTAACTATGGCTACACCTTC

d_gene: -
abundance: -
v_gene: TRBV19
j_gene: TRBJ1-2
CDR3aa: CASSRPGSYTF
CDR3nt: TGTGCCAGTAGTAGGCCCGGGAGCTACACCTTC

d_gene: TRBD1
abundance: -
v_gene: TRBV5-6
j_gene: TRBJ1-1
CDR3aa: CASENRGRYTEAFF
CDR3nt: TGTGCCAGCGAAAACAGGGGTCGTTACACTGAAGCTTTCTTT

d_gene: TRBD1
abundance: -
v_gene: TRBV15
j_gene: TRBJ2-7
CDR3aa: CATSRGPPGQSLYEQYF
CDR3nt: TGTGCCACCAGCAGAGGGCCCCCGGGACAGTCCCTCTACGAGCAGTACTTC

d_gene: TRBD1
abundance: -
v_gene: TRBV19
j_gene: TRBJ2-2
CDR3aa: CASSTSGTGDSGELFF
CDR3nt: TGTGCCAGTAGTACCTCCGGGACAGGGGATTCCGGGGAGCTGTTTTTT

d_gene: TRBD2
abundance: -
v_gene: TRBV5-1
j_gene: TRBJ2-1
CDR3aa: CASQTSGSDNEQFF
CDR3nt: TGCGCCAGTCAAACTAGCGGGAGCGATAATGAGCAGTTCTTC

d_gene: TRBD2
abundance: -
v_gene: TRBV6-5
j_gene: TRBJ2-7
CDR3aa: CASSPIAGNYEQYF
CDR3nt: TGTGCCAGCAGTCCTATAGCGGGAAACTACGAGCAGTACTTC

d_gene: -
abundance: -
v_gene: TRBV11-2
j_gene: TRBJ2-7
CDR3aa: CASSLGLADSYEQYF
CDR3nt: TGTGCCAGCAGCTTAGGGCTAGCTGACTCCTACGAGCAGTACTTC

d_gene: -
abundance: -
v_gene: TRBV28
j_gene: TRBJ1-3
CDR3aa: CASSSTESSGNTIYF
CDR3nt: TGTGCCAGCAGTTCCACAGAGAGCTCTGGAAACACCATATATTTT

d_gene: TRBD1
abundance: -
v_gene: TRBV7-8
j_gene: TRBJ1-2
CDR3aa: CASSLGQGSNYGYTF
CDR3nt: TGTGCCAGCAGCTTAGGACAGGGTTCTAACTATGGCTACACCTTC

d_gene: TRBD2
abundance: once
v_gene: TRBV7-2
j_gene: TRBJ2-3
CDR3aa: CASSRSGGNTDTQYF
CDR3nt: TGTGCCAGCAGCCGTAGCGGGGGGAACACAGATACGCAGTATTTT

d_gene: -
abundance: -
v_gene: TRBV24-1
j_gene: TRBJ2-3
CDR3aa: CATSDFNTQYF
CDR3nt: TGTGCCACCAGTGATTTTAATACGCAGTATTTT

d_gene: -
abundance: -
v_gene: TRBV6-6
j_gene: TRBJ1-4
CDR3aa: CASGRGSNEKLFF
CDR3nt: TGTGCCAGCGGCCGGGGGTCTAATGAAAAACTGTTTTTT

d_gene: TRBD2
abundance: -
v_gene: TRBV2
j_gene: TRBJ2-7
CDR3aa: CASSESTSGPYEQYF
CDR3nt: TGTGCCAGCAGTGAAAGTACTAGCGGTCCTTACGAGCAGTACTTC

d_gene: -
abundance: -
v_gene: TRBV6-6
j_gene: TRBJ2-3
CDR3aa: CASINAASLDTQYF
CDR3nt: TGTGCCAGCATCAACGCAGCTAGCCTCGATACGCAGTATTTT

d_gene: TRBD1
abundance: -
v_gene: TRBV5-4
j_gene: TRBJ1-1
CDR3aa: CASSRDRYMNTEAFF
CDR3nt: TGTGCCAGCAGCAGGGACAGGTACATGAACACTGAAGCTTTCTTT

d_gene: TRBD1
abundance: -
v_gene: TRBV29-1
j_gene: TRBJ1-2
CDR3aa: CSARLDRVEGYTF
CDR3nt: TGCAGCGCCAGACTGGACAGGGTCGAAGGCTACACCTTC

d_gene: -
abundance: -
v_gene: TRBV5-5
j_gene: TRBJ1-6
CDR3aa: CASSRYGTPNNSPLHF
CDR3nt: TGTGCCAGCAGCCGATATGGGACACCCAATAATTCACCCCTCCACTTT

d_gene: -
abundance: -
v_gene: TRBV5-1
j_gene: TRBJ2-3
CDR3aa: CASSLGVAQVDTQYF
CDR3nt: TGCGCCAGCAGCTTGGGGGTCGCTCAGGTGGATACGCAGTATTTT

d_gene: TRBD1
abundance: -
v_gene: TRBV5-1
j_gene: TRBJ2-5
CDR3aa: CASSVGQGRETQYF
CDR3nt: TGCGCCAGCAGCGTCGGACAGGGTAGGGAGACCCAGTACTTC

d_gene: TRBD1
abundance: -
v_gene: TRBV15
j_gene: TRBJ2-1
CDR3aa: CATSWVLGQGAGNEQFF
CDR3nt: TGTGCCACCAGCTGGGTGTTGGGACAGGGGGCGGGGAATGAGCAGTTCTTC

d_gene: TRBD2
abundance: -
v_gene: TRBV9
j_gene: TRBJ2-2
CDR3aa: CASSPRDYGRAEVGELFF
CDR3nt: TGTGCCAGCAGCCCCAGGGATTACGGGAGGGCCGAGGTCGGGGAGCTGTTTTTT

d_gene: -
abundance: once
v_gene: TRBV3-1/TRBV3-2
j_gene: TRBJ1-6
CDR3aa: CASSQNPTGSPLHF
CDR3nt: TGTGCCAGCAGCCAAAATCCCACAGGTTCACCCCTCCACTTT

d_gene: TRBD1
abundance: -
v_gene: TRBV10-1
j_gene: TRBJ1-2
CDR3aa: CASSERTGYGYTF
CDR3nt: TGCGCCAGCAGTGAGAGGACAGGATATGGCTACACCTTC

d_gene: -
abundance: -
v_gene: TRBV6-5
j_gene: TRBJ2-4
CDR3aa: CASLQGMDIQYF
CDR3nt: TGTGCCAGCCTACAGGGTATGGACATTCAGTACTTC

d_gene: TRBD2
abundance: -
v_gene: TRBV18
j_gene: TRBJ2-3
CDR3aa: CASSPTSGRLNRKTDTQYF
CDR3nt: TGTGCCAGCTCACCAACTAGCGGGAGACTTAACAGAAAAACAGATACGCAGTATTTT

d_gene: TRBD1
abundance: -
v_gene: TRBV5-1
j_gene: TRBJ2-7
CDR3aa: CASSSGQTGEQYF
CDR3nt: TGCGCCAGCAGCTCGGGACAGACTGGCGAGCAGTACTTC

d_gene: -
abundance: -
v_gene: TRBV9
j_gene: TRBJ2-3
CDR3aa: CASSVGSAERTDTQYF
CDR3nt: TGTGCCAGCAGCGTAGGTTCGGCGGAGCGCACAGATACGCAGTATTTT

d_gene: TRBD2
abundance: -
v_gene: TRBV4-2
j_gene: TRBJ2-1
CDR3aa: CASSTGLAGYYNEQFF
CDR3nt: TGTGCCAGCAGCACCGGACTAGCGGGGTACTACAATGAGCAGTTCTTC

d_gene: TRBD2
abundance: once
v_gene: TRBV7-8
j_gene: TRBJ2-3
CDR3aa: CASSFGLAVDTQYF
CDR3nt: TGTGCCAGCAGCTTCGGGCTAGCGGTAGATACGCAGTATTTT

d_gene: -
abundance: once
v_gene: TRBV5-4
j_gene: TRBJ1-5
CDR3aa: CASSLGGVDNQPQHF
CDR3nt: TGTGCCAGCAGCTTAGGGGGGGTGGATAATCAGCCCCAGCATTTT

d_gene: TRBD1
abundance: once
v_gene: TRBV19
j_gene: TRBJ1-3
CDR3aa: CASSPGTGVSGNTIYF
CDR3nt: TGTGCCAGTAGTCCCGGGACAGGAGTCTCTGGAAACACCATATATTTT